These T cell receptor beta chains were read from a single sample in a study of radiotherapy plus CTLA-4 blockade in lung cancer. Sequencing was performed with immunoSEQ multiplex PCR; in TCRdb, only in-frame clones are kept and a portion is missing. The sample carries nearly 110,000 clones, roughly 84% recorded once. Sequenced material: peripheral blood, taken from a patient treated with radiotherapy plus ipilimumab. The receptors originated from a human donor with non-small cell lung cancer that progressed on radiotherapy plus ipilimumab. Some clones in this sample may be carry-over from other donors' samples. CDR3s include the opening cysteine and the closing phenylalanine or tryptophan. The D gene is left open where the match is weak. Rows give clone size only sometimes, using once, few, many, or a class for an expanded clone.

v_gene	j_gene	d_gene	abundance	CDR3aa	CDR3nt
TRBV28	TRBJ1-2	.	.	CASSRAANYGYTF	TGTGCCAGCAGTCGGGCCGCAAACTATGGCTACACCTTC
TRBV14	TRBJ1-1	.	once	CASSHQENTEAFF	TGTGCCAGCAGCCATCAAGAGAACACTGAAGCTTTCTTT
TRBV5-6	TRBJ2-5	.	.	CASSLFPPGALQETQYF	TGTGCCAGCAGCTTATTTCCTCCTGGGGCCCTACAAGAGACCCAGTACTTC
TRBV7-3	TRBJ2-7	.	.	CASSLHPGGTYEQYF	TGTGCCAGCAGCCTCCACCCTGGCGGAACCTACGAGCAGTACTTC
TRBV5-1	TRBJ2-5	.	.	CASSQRSGETQYF	TGCGCCAGCAGCCAGCGGTCTGGTGAGACCCAGTACTTC
TRBV27	TRBJ2-1	.	few	CASSTWRGYNEQFF	TGTGCCAGCAGTACTTGGAGGGGTTACAATGAGCAGTTCTTC
TRBV6-1	TRBJ2-7	.	.	CASSENLIAGYEQYF	TGTGCCAGCAGTGAAAATCTGATTGCCGGCTACGAGCAGTACTTC
TRBV27	TRBJ1-5	.	.	CASSFSGEANQPQHF	TGTGCCAGCAGTTTTTCAGGGGAAGCGAATCAGCCCCAGCATTTT
TRBV11-1	TRBJ2-7	.	.	CASSSTRTSSYEQYF	TGTGCCAGCAGCTCTACCCGGACCAGCTCCTACGAGCAGTACTTC
TRBV2	TRBJ2-1	TRBD2	.	CASLKSGGISNEQFF	TGTGCCAGCCTAAAAAGCGGGGGAATAAGTAATGAGCAGTTCTTC
TRBV7-3	TRBJ1-2	.	.	CASSLRQGGGYTF	TGTGCCAGCAGCTTACGGCAGGGCGGCGGCTACACCTTC
TRBV5-1	TRBJ2-2	.	.	CASNDIKGTGELFF	TGCGCCAGCAATGACATTAAGGGCACCGGGGAGCTGTTTTTT
TRBV13	TRBJ1-4	.	.	CASSLTGSATNEKLFF	TGTGCCAGCAGCCTCACCGGGAGCGCAACTAATGAAAAACTGTTTTTT
TRBV2	TRBJ2-2	.	.	CASSEVRVVNTGELFF	TGTGCCAGCAGTGAAGTTCGGGTTGTGAACACCGGGGAGCTGTTTTTT
TRBV5-1	TRBJ2-5	.	.	CASSTLGTVQETQYF	TGCGCCAGCAGCACCCTCGGGACTGTGCAAGAGACCCAGTACTTC
TRBV5-1	TRBJ2-7	TRBD1	.	CASSLVAGGSYEQYF	TGCGCCAGCAGCTTGGTAGCAGGGGGCTCCTACGAGCAGTACTTC
TRBV7-9	TRBJ2-5	.	few	CASSPRFTSKETQYF	TGTGCCAGCAGCCCAAGGTTCACCTCAAAAGAGACCCAGTACTTC
TRBV19	TRBJ2-1	.	.	CASSTPRVYNEQFF	TGTGCCAGTAGTACACCCAGGGTATACAATGAGCAGTTCTTC
TRBV6-5	TRBJ2-7	.	.	CASSYHPGLPTYEQYF	TGTGCCAGCAGTTACCATCCGGGGTTACCTACCTACGAGCAGTACTTC
TRBV7-8	TRBJ1-1	.	.	CASSRPQGTEAFF	TGTGCCAGCAGCAGACCACAGGGTACTGAAGCTTTCTTT
TRBV7-9	TRBJ1-2	TRBD1	.	CASSYQGARGYTF	TGTGCCAGCAGCTACCAGGGGGCAAGAGGCTACACCTTC
TRBV7-2	TRBJ2-7	.	.	CASSPRGSGEQYF	TGTGCCAGCAGCCCCAGGGGTTCGGGGGAGCAGTACTTC
TRBV7-3	TRBJ1-2	.	.	CASSLTGQDHGYTF	TGTGCCAGCAGCTTAACGGGGCAGGACCATGGCTACACCTTC
TRBV5-4	TRBJ1-2	.	.	CASSLGGGYTF	TGTGCCAGCAGCTTGGGAGGTGGCTACACCTTC
TRBV19	TRBJ1-3	.	.	CASSIITGTWGNTIYF	TGTGCCAGTAGCATTATTACCGGGACGTGGGGAAACACCATATATTTT
TRBV28	TRBJ1-2	.	.	CATGLYDGYTF	TGTGCCACCGGACTTTATGATGGCTACACCTTC
TRBV6-6	TRBJ1-2	.	.	CASSYSTWGSDYGYTF	TGTGCCAGCAGTTACTCGACCTGGGGCTCTGACTATGGCTACACCTTC
TRBV18	TRBJ2-7	.	.	CASCQGSSYEQYF	TGTGCCAGCTGCCAGGGAAGCTCCTACGAGCAGTACTTC
TRBV7-8	TRBJ1-5	.	.	CASSLEGFSNQPQHF	TGTGCCAGCAGCTTAGAGGGCTTTAGCAATCAGCCCCAGCATTTT
TRBV2	TRBJ2-4	TRBD1	.	CASSLTGQGYKNIQYF	TGTGCCAGCAGTCTGACGGGACAGGGATACAAAAACATTCAGTACTTC
TRBV29-1	TRBJ1-1	.	few	CTTAYGGNTEAFF	TGCACCACCGCTTACGGGGGCAACACTGAAGCTTTCTTT
TRBV19	TRBJ2-1	TRBD1	.	CASSRRQGAENEQFF	TGTGCCAGTAGTAGACGACAGGGGGCGGAGAATGAGCAGTTCTTC
TRBV6-5	TRBJ1-2	TRBD1	.	CASSYGTGPDYGYTF	TGTGCCAGCAGTTACGGGACAGGTCCGGACTATGGCTACACCTTC
TRBV25-1	TRBJ2-6	.	.	CASSESGGRSGANVLTF	TGTGCCAGCAGTGAGTCAGGGGGGAGGTCTGGGGCCAACGTCCTGACTTTC
TRBV5-6	TRBJ2-1	TRBD1	.	CASSSGTASWNEQFF	TGTGCCAGCAGCTCCGGGACAGCCTCCTGGAATGAGCAGTTCTTC
TRBV2	TRBJ1-2	.	.	CASSERQAYYGYTF	TGTGCCAGCAGTGAGCGTCAGGCCTACTATGGCTACACCTTC
TRBV6-6	TRBJ1-2	TRBD1	.	CASSRDRGVNYGYTF	TGTGCCAGCAGTCGGGACAGGGGGGTTAACTATGGCTACACCTTC
TRBV19	TRBJ1-1	.	.	CASSDYESTEAFF	TGTGCCAGTAGTGACTACGAGAGCACTGAAGCTTTCTTT
TRBV5-1	TRBJ2-2	.	.	CASSFLQGNTGELFF	TGCGCCAGCAGCTTTCTTCAGGGGAACACCGGGGAGCTGTTTTTT
TRBV2	TRBJ1-5	TRBD1	once	CASSEGRGLYQPQHF	TGTGCCAGCAGTGAGGGCAGGGGGCTTTATCAGCCCCAGCATTTT
TRBV6-5	TRBJ2-1	.	.	CASSRQALTYNEQFF	TGTGCCAGCAGCCGACAGGCCCTTACCTACAATGAGCAGTTCTTC
TRBV6-1	TRBJ1-2	.	.	CASSASSGSLSYGYTF	TGTGCCAGCAGTGCTAGTTCAGGGTCATTAAGCTATGGCTACACCTTC
TRBV6-4	TRBJ2-1	.	.	CASSEDSYNEQFF	TGTGCCAGCAGTGAGGACTCCTACAATGAGCAGTTCTTC
TRBV11-2	TRBJ1-1	TRBD1	.	CASSLAGGPAFF	TGTGCCAGCAGCTTGGCAGGGGGCCCAGCTTTCTTT
TRBV7-3	TRBJ2-2	.	.	CASSLTAPSNTGELFF	TGTGCCAGCAGCTTAACCGCGCCCTCGAACACCGGGGAGCTGTTTTTT